This passage covers 14 T cell receptor beta chains from one sample sequenced in a study of T cell repertoires in cytomegalovirus infection. MiXCR, run by TCRdb on the reads, gives a single entry per CDR3 protein. The repertoire includes roughly 240,000 distinct CDR3 sequences, 6% to 8% of them detected once, and more than 5.5% sits in the top ten. Sequenced: PBMCs. These receptors came from a human donor in good health (CMV status not recorded). Some clones in this sample may be carry-over from other donors' samples.

This clonotype was observed many times. The chain is built from TRBV6-6 and TRBJ1-6; tentative D call: TRBD1 (5 bases). Germline loops: CDR1 MNHNY, CDR2 SVGAGI (reference sequence). The CDR3 length is 13 residues. Trimming pared 6 bases from V and 6 bases from J, leaving 9 bases between. The CDR3 loop reads CASRRDGNSPLHF. CDR3 DNA: TGTGCCAGCAGGCGGGACGGTAATTCACCCCTCCACTTT.

This clonotype has a count of ten or more. This chain links TRBV12-3 or TRBV12-4 with TRBJ2-1, with D uncertain. The CDR3 totals 12 residues. Trimming shortened V by 7 bases and J by 2 bases, and 6 bases separated the two germline ends. CDR3: CASTSAYNEQFF. DNA of the CDR3: TGTGCCAGCACTAGTGCCTACAATGAGCAGTTCTTC.

This clonotype was observed a handful of times. The V and J genes are TRBV9 and TRBJ1-1, with unresolved D. The CDR3 sequence is 15 residues long. The germline V gene encodes CDR1 SGDLS and CDR2 YYNGEE. V lost 0 bases, J lost 0 bases, and 9 bases lay in between. The CDR3 region is CASSVEGNMNTEAFF. The CDR3 nucleotides read TGTGCCAGCAGCGTAGAGGGAAACATGAACACTGAAGCTTTCTTT. The whole variable domain, remainder taken from reference TRBV9 and TRBJ1-1, is DSGVTQTPKHLITATGQRVTLRCSPRSGDLSVYWYQQSLDQGLQFLIQYYNGEERAKGNILERFSAQQFPDLHSELNLSSLELGDSALYFCASSVEGNMNTEAFFGQGTRLTVV.

Ten or more counts support this clonotype. The chain is built from TRBV29-1 and TRBJ1-2; D not resolved. Germline V gives CDR1 SQVTM, CDR2 ANQGSEA. The CDR3 spans 14 residues. V was clipped by 5 bases and J by 8 bases, with 21 bases between them. Written as DNA, the CDR3 is TGCAGCGTTAAAGGGTTCCTTGGGAACGTGGGCTACACCTTC. As protein: CSVKGFLGNVGYTF.

This clonotype appeared many times. The rearrangement joins TRBV27 to TRBJ1-6; maybe TRBD1 (6 bases). Trimming removed 1 base from V and 3 bases from J, with 19 bases in between. Germline values: CDR1 MNHEY, CDR2 SMNVEV (reference sequence). The CDR3 extends over 19 amino acids. Written as DNA, the CDR3 is TGTGCCAGCAGTTTATACGGGGGCATGATTGACAGCTATAATTCACCCCTCCACTTT. This translates into CASSLYGGMIDSYNSPLHF.

This clonotype has at least ten counts. The chain uses TRBV7-2 and TRBJ1-2, with a tentative D call TRBD1 (5 bases). Germline values: CDR1 SGHTA, CDR2 FQGNSA. Trimming stripped 5 bases from V and 5 bases from J, with 15 bases between. The CDR3 contains 14 residues. The CDR3 DNA follows: TGTGCCAGCAGCGGAGTGGCAGGGAAATATGGCTACACCTTC. Translated, it gives CASSGVAGKYGYTF.

This clonotype was seen repeatedly, ten times or more. The gene calls are TRBV20-1 and TRBJ2-2, with unresolved D. V shed 7 bases and J shed 6 bases, with 24 bases lying between them. Germline V CDR1 and CDR2: DFQATT, SNEGSKA (reference sequence). The CDR3 is 16 amino acids. The DNA for the CDR3 is TGCAGTGTTCCTCCGCCCTTACCCCTGGCGTCCGGGGAGCTGTTTTTT. It specifies CSVPPPLPLASGELFF.

This clonotype showed up many times. V usage is TRBV7-2 and J usage is TRBJ1-1; maybe TRBD1 (5 bases). This CDR3 spans 16 amino acids. V gave up 1 base and J gave up 0 bases, with 12 bases separating them. Germline CDR1 reads SGHTA; CDR2 reads FQGNSA. The CDR3 region is CASSLVDGAVNTEAFF. The DNA for the CDR3 is TGTGCCAGCAGCTTAGTGGATGGGGCCGTGAACACTGAAGCTTTCTTT.

The chain combines TRBV25-1 with TRBJ1-4, with D unclear. This CDR3 has 16 residues. Looked up from germline, CDR1 is MGHDK and CDR2 is SYGVNS. The V end was cut by 3 bases, the J end by 8 bases, with 19 bases between. The CDR3 DNA sequence: TGTGCCAGCAGTGAGGGCTTCGCAGTGGATCGCGAAAAACTGTTTTTT. Its protein product is CASSEGFAVDREKLFF.

The table lists this clonotype with a few counts. The V call is TRBV20-1, the J call TRBJ1-2; 7 bases align to TRBD1. V shed 7 bases and J 6 bases; nucleotides not matched to a gene: 11. The CDR3 totals 13 residues. Looked up from germline, CDR1 is DFQATT and CDR2 is SNEGSKA (reference sequence). The CDR3 region is CSGLEQGVDGYTF. In DNA form, the CDR3 reads TGCAGTGGGCTCGAGCAGGGGGTCGATGGCTACACCTTC.

This clonotype was recorded at least ten times. This chain joins TRBV7-3 and TRBJ2-5; 7 positions match TRBD1. This CDR3 is built from 16 residues. CDR1 and CDR2 from the germline V gene are SGHTA and FQGTGA. Trimming took 5 bases from V and 6 from J; bases not matched to a gene: 15. The CDR3 is CASSRTPTGYKQTQYF. The DNA for the CDR3 is TGTGCCAGCAGCCGCACTCCGACAGGGTACAAACAGACCCAGTACTTC.

This clonotype was counted many times. This sequence joins TRBV4-2 and TRBJ2-7; 8 bases line up with TRBD1. Trimming at V came to 4 bases and at J to 3 bases, leaving 5 bases not matched to a gene. The germline V gene has CDR1 LGHNA and CDR2 YNFKEQ. This CDR3 region has 14 residues. The CDR3 sequence is CASSPGQGFYEQYF. DNA for the CDR3: TGTGCCAGCAGCCCCGGACAGGGTTTCTACGAGCAGTACTTC.

This clonotype showed up many times. V gene TRBV11-2 combines with J gene TRBJ2-2, with 8 bases matching TRBD1. Germline CDR1 reads SGHAT; CDR2 reads FQNNGV. The CDR3 runs 18 residues. V lost 5 bases and J lost 1; bases outside the gene matches: 12. In DNA form, the CDR3 reads TGTGCCAGCAGCCCAAGCGACAGGGGAGGCAAGAACACCGGGGAGCTGTTTTTT. It translates to CASSPSDRGGKNTGELFF.

The sample holds many counts of this clonotype. The chain recombines TRBV6-5 with TRBJ2-2; no firm D call. CDR1 and CDR2 (germline): MNHEY, SVGAGI. The CDR3 is 13 amino acids. V shed 2 bases and J shed 6 bases, with 7 bases lying between them. The CDR3 region is CASSYGVAGELFF. DNA for the CDR3: TGTGCCAGCAGTTACGGGGTAGCCGGGGAGCTGTTTTTT.